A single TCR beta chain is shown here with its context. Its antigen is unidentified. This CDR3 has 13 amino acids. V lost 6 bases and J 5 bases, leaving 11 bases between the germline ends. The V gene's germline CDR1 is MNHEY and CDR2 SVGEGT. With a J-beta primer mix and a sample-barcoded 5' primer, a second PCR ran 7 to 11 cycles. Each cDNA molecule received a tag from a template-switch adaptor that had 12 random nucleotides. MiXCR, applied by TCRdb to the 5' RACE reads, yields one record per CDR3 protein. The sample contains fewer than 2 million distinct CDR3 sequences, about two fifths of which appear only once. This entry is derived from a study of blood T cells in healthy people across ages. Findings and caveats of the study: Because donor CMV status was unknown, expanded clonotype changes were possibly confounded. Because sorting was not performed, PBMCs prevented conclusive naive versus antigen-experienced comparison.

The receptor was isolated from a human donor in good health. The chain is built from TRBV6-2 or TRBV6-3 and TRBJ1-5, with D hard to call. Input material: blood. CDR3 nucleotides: TGTGCCAGCAGGGCGGATCCATATCAGCCCCAGCATTTT. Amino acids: CASRADPYQPQHF.